The 6 T cell receptor beta chains in this list originate from one sample, sequenced in a study of immune evolution from preneoplasia to lung adenocarcinoma. Clones were read by immunoSEQ multiplex PCR, and TCRdb kept only the in-frame ones, dropping some. Among roughly 4,000 clones listed, around 80% were seen once. Sequencing was done on a sample of FFPE minimally invasive lung adenocarcinoma tissue. Every receptor here comes from a person aged 50-75 years with lung adenocarcinoma.

J is TRBJ1-5 and V is TRBV19; TRBD1 matches 11 bases. The junction had 7 bases not matched to a gene; V was cut back by 6 bases and J by 6 bases. This CDR3 has 15 residues. Germline loops: CDR1 LNHDA, CDR2 SQIVND (reference sequence). The CDR3 protein is CASSQGDRGSQPQHF. In DNA, the CDR3 is TGTGCCAGTAGCCAAGGGGACAGGGGGTCTCAGCCCCAGCATTTT.

This clone was detected a few times. DNA of the CDR3: TGTGCCAGCAGCTTAGGTACCGGAGGCCAGGGCGAGCAGTTCTTC. Its translation: CASSLGTGGQGEQFF. V gene TRBV11-2 combines with J gene TRBJ2-1; possibly TRBD1 or TRBD2 for D (5 bases each). The CDR3 is 15 amino acids. With 1 base removed from V and 10 bases from J, the gap between germline ends came to 17 bases. CDR1 SGHAT and CDR2 FQNNGV come from the germline V gene.

The V and J genes are TRBV6-5 and TRBJ1-5; maybe TRBD1 (6 bases). Germline V CDR1 and CDR2: MNHEY, SVGAGI. Trimming took 7 bases from V and 4 from J, leaving 11 bases between them. The CDR3 has 13 amino acids. In DNA form, the CDR3 reads TGTGCCAGCATGCGGGGGCGGAATCAGCCCCAGCATTTT. Amino acid sequence: CASMRGRNQPQHF.

This clone was recorded once. The V and J genes are TRBV2 and TRBJ2-1, with a possible D match to TRBD1 (6 bases). The length of the CDR3 is 15 residues. Trimming removed 2 bases at V and 5 bases at J, with 13 bases between. CDR1 is SNHLY and CDR2 is FYNNEI in the germline V gene. The CDR3, as DNA: TGTGCCAGCAGTGAATGGGGGACATTGAACAATGAGCAGTTCTTC. It yields the protein CASSEWGTLNNEQFF.

V gene TRBV9 combines with J gene TRBJ2-7; no firm D call. Trimming stripped 3 bases from V and 7 bases from J, with 11 bases between. CDR1 is SGDLS, CDR2 YYNGEE, per germline. CDR3 length: 12 amino acids. CDR3 nucleotides: TGTGCCAGCAGCGGTGTCTCGGAGGAGCAGTACTTC. Translation gives CASSGVSEEQYF.

The rearrangement uses TRBV19 and TRBJ2-3; 10 bases fit TRBD2. V was clipped by 4 bases and J by 6 bases; unmatched bases: 1. CDR1 LNHDA and CDR2 SQIVND come from the germline V gene (reference sequence). The CDR3 is made up of 13 amino acids. The CDR3, as DNA: TGTGCCAGTAGTAAGGGACTAGCGGATACGCAGTATTTT. It codes for CASSKGLADTQYF.